The clone carrying this TCR beta chain was recorded many times. The CDR3 sequence is 15 residues long. V dropped 3 bases and J dropped 2 bases, with 12 bases sitting between them. In germline, CDR1 is SGHTA, CDR2 FQGNSA. This entry belongs to a study of T cells after yellow fever vaccination. TCRdb passed the 5' RACE reads through MiXCR, listing each CDR3 protein once. The data hold tens of thousands of distinct CDR3 sequences, with about 6.5% observed a single time. This TCR was recovered from a man aged 18-30 years who received the YFV17D yellow fever vaccine. The sample in question was CD8+ T cells sorted from PBMCs, obtained about 41 days after the first yellow fever vaccination. The chain carries TRBV7-2 and TRBJ2-3; D unresolved. The CDR3 is CASSFLPWNTDTQYF. CDR3 sequence (DNA): TGTGCCAGCAGCTTTTTACCCTGGAACACAGATACGCAGTATTTT.